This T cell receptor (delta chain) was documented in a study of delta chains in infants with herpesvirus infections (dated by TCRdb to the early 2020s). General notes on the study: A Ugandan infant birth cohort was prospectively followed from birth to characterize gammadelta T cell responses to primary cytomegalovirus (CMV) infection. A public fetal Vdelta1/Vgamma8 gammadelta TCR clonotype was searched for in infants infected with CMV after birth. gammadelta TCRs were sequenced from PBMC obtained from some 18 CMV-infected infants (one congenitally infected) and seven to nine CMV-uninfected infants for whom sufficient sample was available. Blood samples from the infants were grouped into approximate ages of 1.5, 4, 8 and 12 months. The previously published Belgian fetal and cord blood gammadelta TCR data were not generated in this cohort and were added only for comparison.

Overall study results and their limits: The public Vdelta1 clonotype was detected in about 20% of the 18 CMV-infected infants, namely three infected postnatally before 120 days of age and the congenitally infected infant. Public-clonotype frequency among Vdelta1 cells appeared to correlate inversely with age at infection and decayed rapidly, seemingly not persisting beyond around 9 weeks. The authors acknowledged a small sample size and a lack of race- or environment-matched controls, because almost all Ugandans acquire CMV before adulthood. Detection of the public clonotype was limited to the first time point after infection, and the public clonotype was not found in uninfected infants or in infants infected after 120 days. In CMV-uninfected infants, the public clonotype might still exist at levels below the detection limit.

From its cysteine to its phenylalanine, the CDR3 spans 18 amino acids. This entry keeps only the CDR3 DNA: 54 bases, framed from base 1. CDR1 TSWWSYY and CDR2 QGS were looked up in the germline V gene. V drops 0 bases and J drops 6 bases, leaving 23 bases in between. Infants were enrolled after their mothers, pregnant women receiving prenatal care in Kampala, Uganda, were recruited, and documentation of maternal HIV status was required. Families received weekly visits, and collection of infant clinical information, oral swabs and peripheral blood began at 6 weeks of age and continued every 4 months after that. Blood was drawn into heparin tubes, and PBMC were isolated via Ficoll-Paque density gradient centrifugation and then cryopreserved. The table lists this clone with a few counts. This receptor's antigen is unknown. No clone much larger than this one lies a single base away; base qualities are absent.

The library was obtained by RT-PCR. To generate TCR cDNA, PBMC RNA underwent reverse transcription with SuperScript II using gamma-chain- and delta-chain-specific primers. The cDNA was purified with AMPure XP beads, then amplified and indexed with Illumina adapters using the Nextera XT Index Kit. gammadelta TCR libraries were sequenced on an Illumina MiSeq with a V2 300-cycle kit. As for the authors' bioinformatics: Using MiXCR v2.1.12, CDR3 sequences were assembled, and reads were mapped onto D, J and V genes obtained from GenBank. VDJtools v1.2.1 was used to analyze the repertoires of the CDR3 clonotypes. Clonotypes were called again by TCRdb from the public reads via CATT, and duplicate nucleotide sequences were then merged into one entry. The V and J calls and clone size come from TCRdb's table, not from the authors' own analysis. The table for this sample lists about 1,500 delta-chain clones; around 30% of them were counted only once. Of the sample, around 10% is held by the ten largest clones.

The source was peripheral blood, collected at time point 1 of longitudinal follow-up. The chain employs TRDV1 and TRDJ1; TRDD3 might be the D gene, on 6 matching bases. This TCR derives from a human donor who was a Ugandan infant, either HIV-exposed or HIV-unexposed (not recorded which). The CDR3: CALGELSPYWEERYKLIF. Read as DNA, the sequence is TGTGCTCTTGGGGAACTGTCCCCGTACTGGGAGGAGAGATATAAACTCATCTTT.